One sample yielded the 26 T cell receptor beta chains listed below, sequenced in a study of blood T cells in healthy people across ages. Then a second PCR, running roughly 6 to 11 cycles, was carried out with a sample-barcoded 5' primer and a J-beta primer mix. One entry per CDR3 protein, called by TCRdb with MiXCR from the 5' RACE reads. The top ten clones hold 22% of a sample with 710,000 or so distinct CDR3 sequences, about 24% of them seen once. Sequencing was performed on blood. Receptors were obtained from a man aged 70 or older in good health.

The CDR3 sequence: CASSSPGLAFYNEQFF. DNA of the CDR3: TGTGCCAGCAGCTCGCCGGGACTAGCCTTCTACAATGAGCAGTTCTTC. This chain joins TRBV7-2 and TRBJ2-1, with 9 bases fitting TRBD2. Germline V gives CDR1 SGHTA, CDR2 FQGNSA. V was pared by 4 bases and J by 3 bases, with 7 bases of the junction left unmatched. The CDR3 has 16 amino acids. Full variable domain (remainder filled in from reference TRBV7-2 and TRBJ2-1): GAGVSQSPSNKVTEKGKDVELRCDPISGHTALYWYRQSLGQGLEFLIYFQGNSAPDKSGLPSDRFSAERTGGSVSTLTIQRTQQEDSAVYLCASSSPGLAFYNEQFFGPGTRLTVL.

This chain links TRBV6-5 with TRBJ1-2, with D tentatively TRBD1 (5 bases). Trimming removed 2 bases from V and 8 bases from J, with 18 bases in between. The CDR3 is made up of 15 amino acids. Germline V gene lookup returns CDR1 MNHEY and CDR2 SVGAGI. The CDR3 loop is CASSYGLGPAGGYTF. Here the CDR3 DNA reads TGTGCCAGCAGTTACGGCTTGGGACCGGCAGGCGGCTACACCTTC.

This chain connects TRBV5-5 to TRBJ2-1, with D possibly being TRBD1 or TRBD2 (5 bases each). The J call is in doubt because the DNA end fits TRBJ2-7 better. This CDR3 contains 17 residues. Germline V gene sequence: CDR1 SGHKS, CDR2 YYEKEE (reference sequence). The CDR3 protein is CASSLGPGFSEAYEQYF. The DNA for the CDR3 is TGTGCCAGCAGCTTGGGGCCAGGGTTCTCGGAGGCCTACGAGCAGTACTTC.

The V and J genes are TRBV25-1 and TRBJ2-1; 9 nucleotides agree with TRBD2. The trim removed 2 bases at V and 4 bases at J, leaving 3 bases unmatched. Germline V CDR1 and CDR2: MGHDK, SYGVNS. This CDR3 contains 15 residues. Written as DNA, the CDR3 is TGTGCCAGCAGTGAAGCGGGAGGGGTTTACAATGAGCAGTTCTTC. It encodes CASSEAGGVYNEQFF.

This clonotype was seen just once. J is TRBJ1-2 and V is TRBV6-5; TRBD1 is a possible D gene (6 bases). Germline V gene data show CDR1 as MNHEY and CDR2 as SVGAGI. CDR3 size: 15 residues. Trimming cost V 4 bases and J 8 bases, with 20 bases left between them. The CDR3 region is CASSLTTLGGSGYTF. In DNA form, the CDR3 reads TGTGCCAGCAGTTTAACAACCCTAGGGGGATCGGGCTACACCTTC.

The sample holds a few counts of this clonotype. V and J are TRBV5-1 and TRBJ2-7; D is ambiguous. The CDR3 length is 14 residues. Germline values: CDR1 SGHRS, CDR2 YFSETQ. V was pared by 4 bases and J by 10 bases, with 21 bases between. The CDR3 DNA sequence: TGCGCCAGCAGCATGGATGATAGCTTGAGCGAACAGTACGTC. Its protein product is CASSMDDSLSEQYV.

This clonotype occurred a few times. The J gene is TRBJ2-1, the V gene TRBV29-1; D possibly corresponds to TRBD2 (5 bases). This CDR3 contains 12 residues. The germline gives CDR1 SQVTM, CDR2 ANQGSEA. V lost 4 bases, J lost 10 bases, and 14 bases lay in between. CDR3 sequence: CSVVEGVREQFF. The CDR3 DNA is TGCAGCGTTGTTGAGGGAGTGAGGGAGCAGTTCTTC.

This clonotype has a handful of counts. The chain uses TRBV7-9 and TRBJ1-3, with D possibly matching TRBD1 (5 bases). With 1 base removed from V and 3 bases from J, the gap between germline ends came to 10 bases. CDR1 and CDR2 (germline): SEHNR, FQNEAQ (reference sequence). This CDR3 region has 15 residues. The CDR3 loop is CASSLGDAYGNTIYF. CDR3 coding DNA: TGTGCCAGCAGCTTAGGGGACGCATATGGAAACACCATATATTTT.

V gene TRBV10-3 combines with J gene TRBJ2-5; weak D call: TRBD2 (7 bases). Germline V gene data show CDR1 as ENHRY and CDR2 as SYGVKD. V lost 6 bases and J 3 bases, leaving 14 bases between the germline ends. The CDR3 is made up of 14 amino acids. DNA of the CDR3: TGTGCCATCAGCGGCGGGGGCCAGAAAGAGACCCAGTACTTC. As protein: CAISGGGQKETQYF.

The genes are TRBV7-8 and TRBJ1-5; 8 bases align to TRBD1. The V gene end was trimmed by 5 bases and the J gene end by 5 bases; junction bases not matched to a gene: 8. Germline V CDR1 and CDR2: SGHVS, FQNEAQ. The CDR3 sequence is 15 residues long. The CDR3 spells CASSLTDRVYQPQHF. The CDR3 bases are TGTGCCAGCAGCCTAACGGACAGGGTATATCAGCCCCAGCATTTT.

This clonotype was counted between two and nine times. The rearrangement joins TRBV5-1 to TRBJ2-1, with TRBD2 matching 10 bases. Germline V CDR1 and CDR2: SGHRS, YFSETQ. With V trimmed by 6 bases and J by 7 bases, 4 bases remained unmatched. This CDR3 is 13 amino acids long. CDR3 sequence: CASNQREGNEQFF. The CDR3 nucleotides read TGCGCCAGCAATCAGCGGGAGGGTAATGAGCAGTTCTTC.

This clonotype was observed a handful of times. A much larger clone differs by one base, so this may be a read error. The chain has TRBV6-6 and TRBJ1-5; D is ambiguous. The V end was cut by 2 bases, the J end by 1 base, with 3 bases between. Germline values: CDR1 MNHNY, CDR2 SVGAGI (reference sequence). CDR3 length equals 13 residues. CDR3 loop: CASSYESNQPQHF. For the CDR3, the DNA is TGTGCCAGCAGTTACGAGAGCAATCAGCCCCAGCATTTT.

The CDR3 bases are TGTGCCAGCAGCGCGTCTGTCCAAGAGACCCAGTACTTC. It codes for CASSASVQETQYF. This chain joins TRBV7-9 and TRBJ2-5; D remains unclear. CDR1 and CDR2 (germline): SEHNR, FQNEAQ (reference sequence). The CDR3 covers 13 residues. The V end was cut by 5 bases, the J end by 1 base, with 8 bases between.

This clonotype was found a few times. CDR3 nucleotides: TGTGCCAGCAGTACTCGACTAGCGGGACTGGCAGATACGCAGTATTTT. This translates into CASSTRLAGLADTQYF. The chain combines TRBV6-5 with TRBJ2-3; 11 bases map to TRBD2. The germline V gene encodes CDR1 MNHEY and CDR2 SVGAGI. The CDR3 is 16 amino acids. With 5 bases clipped from V and 4 bases from J, the junction kept 8 bases outside the gene matches.

J is TRBJ2-5 and V is TRBV14, with 8 bases aligning to TRBD2. The J segment lost 6 bases and the V segment lost 1 base, leaving 7 bases of the junction unmatched. The CDR3 is 15 amino acids. Germline CDR1 reads SGHDN; CDR2 reads FVKESK. The CDR3 loop reads CASSQVTGGPQTQYF. CDR3 DNA sequence: TGTGCCAGCAGCCAAGTGACGGGGGGGCCTCAGACCCAGTACTTC.

This clonotype came up once. This chain uses TRBV4-1 with TRBJ2-1, with D perhaps given as TRBD1 or TRBD2 (5 bases each). Germline CDR1 reads MGHRA; CDR2 reads YSYEKL. The CDR3 has 15 residues. V dropped 3 bases and J dropped 5 bases, with 14 bases sitting between them. CDR3: CASSQIPGRNNEQFF. The CDR3 nucleotides read TGCGCCAGCAGCCAGATTCCGGGACGGAACAATGAGCAGTTCTTC.

The chain links TRBV20-1 to TRBJ1-1; D uncertain. The CDR3 is 14 residues long. CDR1 is DFQATT, CDR2 SNEGSKA, per germline (reference sequence). V lost 0 bases and J 2 bases, leaving 10 bases between the germline ends. This chain's CDR3 is CSARDRRTNTEAFF. For the CDR3, the DNA is TGCAGTGCTAGAGATCGACGGACTAACACTGAAGCTTTCTTT.

This clonotype was observed a handful of times. V usage is TRBV5-1 and J usage is TRBJ1-1; the D is unclear. CDR1 and CDR2 from the germline V gene are SGHRS and YFSETQ. This CDR3 is built from 13 residues. Trimming took off 4 bases at V and 5 bases at J, with 12 bases between the two ends. In DNA, the CDR3 is TGCGCCAGCAGCCACGGCAGTAATACTGAAGCTTTCTTT. This translates into CASSHGSNTEAFF. Drawing the rest from reference TRBV5-1 and TRBJ1-1, the complete variable domain is KAGVTQTPRYLIKTRGQQVTLSCSPISGHRSVSWYQQTPGQGLQFLFEYFSETQRNKGNFPGRFSGRQFSNSRSEMNVSTLELGDSALYLCASSHGSNTEAFFGQGTRLTVV.

This clonotype was seen a handful of times. V gene TRBV12-3 or TRBV12-4 combines with J gene TRBJ2-2, with TRBD1 matching over 11 bases. This CDR3 comprises 16 residues. With 3 bases clipped from V and 5 bases from J, the junction kept 5 bases outside the gene matches. The CDR3 protein is CASSFPGTGGTGELFF. The DNA of the CDR3 is TGTGCCAGCAGTTTTCCTGGGACAGGGGGTACCGGGGAGCTGTTTTTT.

This clonotype was observed a few times. The chain joins TRBV29-1 to TRBJ2-1, with 9 bases matching TRBD2. The V gene's germline CDR1 is SQVTM and CDR2 ANQGSEA. The CDR3 totals 14 residues. The V gene end was trimmed by 3 bases and the J gene end by 4 bases; junction bases not matched to a gene: 4. The CDR3 nucleotides read TGCAGCGTTGACCCCGCGGGAGGGTACAATGAGCAGTTCTTC. Translated: CSVDPAGGYNEQFF.

This chain joins TRBV20-1 and TRBJ2-4; unclear D gene. CDR1 is DFQATT and CDR2 is SNEGSKA in the germline V gene (reference sequence). The V gene lost 3 bases and the J gene lost 5 bases, with 11 bases spanning the gap. This CDR3 comprises 13 residues. As DNA, the CDR3 is TGCAGTGCTAGTTGGCAGTTTCAAAACATTCAGTACTTC. Translating it yields CSASWQFQNIQYF.

A few counts support this clonotype. This rearrangement joins TRBV6-5 to TRBJ1-1; maybe TRBD1 (5 bases). In germline, CDR1 is MNHEY, CDR2 SVGAGI. V was trimmed by 8 bases and J by 2 bases, leaving 18 bases between them. The CDR3 length is 15 residues. CDR3 residues: CASYDGGSLNTEAFF. CDR3 nucleotides: TGTGCCAGCTACGACGGGGGATCGTTAAACACTGAAGCTTTCTTT.

J is TRBJ2-7 and V is TRBV12-3 or TRBV12-4; D perhaps matches TRBD2 (5 bases). This CDR3 region has 15 residues. V was trimmed by 2 bases and J by 1 base, leaving 12 bases between them. CDR3 nucleotides: TGTGCCAGCAGTTTAACCGGGGTACAATCCTACGAGCAGTACTTC. Its translation: CASSLTGVQSYEQYF.

In regard to this clonotype: As the CDR3 is not closed by the conserved phenylalanine or tryptophan, this likely results from a read error. V and J are TRBV6-6 and TRBJ2-1, with 8 bases aligning to TRBD1. V was clipped by 6 bases and J by 6 bases; unmatched bases: 10. This CDR3 contains 15 residues. Germline V gene data show CDR1 as MNHNY and CDR2 as SVGAGI (reference sequence). CDR3 DNA sequence: TGTGCCAGCAGGCCTCTAGGACAGGGTGCCAATGAGCAGTTCCTC. It encodes CASRPLGQGANEQFL.

The chain recombines TRBV5-1 with TRBJ1-4; D unresolved. The CDR3 spans 13 residues. Trimming took off 4 bases at V and 6 bases at J, with 10 bases between the two ends. Germline V gene lookup returns CDR1 SGHRS and CDR2 YFSETQ. The CDR3 coding sequence is TGCGCCAGCAGCCCGGACTGGGATGAAAAACTGTTTTTT. The encoded protein is CASSPDWDEKLFF.

The CDR3 loop is CASSQEEEQPQHF. The CDR3 nucleotides read TGCGCCAGCAGCCAAGAGGAGGAACAGCCCCAGCATTTT. This chain connects TRBV4-1 to TRBJ1-5, with D unclear. V was clipped by 0 bases and J by 7 bases, with 7 bases between them. CDR3 length: 13 amino acids. CDR1 and CDR2 from the germline V gene are MGHRA and YSYEKL.